This entry is about one TCR beta chain. Its recognized antigen is unknown. There are no base qualities to consult, and no much larger clone falls within one base. The data stem from a study of T cells after yellow fever vaccination (dated by TCRdb to about 2019). Some background on the complete study: The SMART-Seq v4 Ultra Low Input RNA kit was used to prepare libraries from fractions with low cell numbers. Bulk TCR alpha and beta repertoires were sequenced longitudinally to track T-cell clones before and after primary and booster YFV17D yellow fever vaccination. Two healthy male donors made up the cohort, one aged 18 to 29 years and the other aged 30 to 40 years. Blood samples were taken at several timepoints before and after primary and secondary immunization, and bulk PBMC replicates and cell subsets were isolated. Paper-wide results and their limitations: After the booster, most clones that had expanded after primary vaccination were detected again (roughly 96% of CD4 and around nine tenths of CD8), suggesting broad maintenance of memory. The study included only a couple of donors, which limits how far the findings can be generalized. A small share of clonotypes was detected in both CD4 and CD8 compartments, with the overlap likely arising from convergent recombination. Because abundant contaminating clonotypes from the bulk population could be contained in FACS-sorted repertoires, computational filtering was required. The secondary T-cell response was found to be weaker but faster than the primary response, with a peak reached on day 5 rather than on day 15.

The label giving this sample's treatment or condition can be read as: live attenuated yellow fever vaccine strain. Two biological replicates of bulk PBMCs were collected at each blood-draw timepoint. A standard Ficoll-Paque protocol was used to isolate PBMCs from peripheral blood. TriZol was used to extract RNA from bulk PBMCs, CD4 and CD8 fractions, and dextramer-positive and dextramer-negative fractions. TCR cDNA was made using 5'RACE template switching, a step that added a universal primer site and unique molecular identifiers. Priming of cDNA synthesis was performed from both the TCR alpha and TCR beta constant segments. Library amplification used two PCR steps, and the second PCR step added sample barcodes and sequencing adapters. Libraries were sequenced on Illumina HiSeq 2500 (2x100 bp) or NovaSeq (2x150 bp). In the source study's methods: Reads were demultiplexed and collapsed into UMI consensus sequences with MIGEC, and V(D)J alignment was performed with MiXCR. Vaccine-responding clonotypes were identified with edgeR using replicate PBMC samples, with FDR below 0.01 and a log2 fold change above 5 up to day 15 being required. Each bulk clonotype received a CD4 or CD8 identity based on whether the sequenced CD4 or CD8 repertoire contained that clonotype at higher abundance. TCRdb reworked the public reads: Q25 trimming with fastp, MiXCR clone assembly, productive beta chains retained. Duplicate CDR3 protein sequences are folded into a single record with the most common DNA and genes. None of the V and J calls come from the authors' own analysis; TCRdb made them. This sample comprises some 300,000 distinct CDR3 sequences, approximately 8% of them detected only once. The ten largest account for approximately 18% of the sample.

Spanning cysteine to phenylalanine, the CDR3 consists of 16 amino acids. Of the read, only the CDR3 DNA is kept; its 48 bases are in frame from base 1. V lost 6 bases and J lost 0 bases; the stretch between them is 14 bases long. The input for sequencing was PBMCs, taken approximately 40 days after the first yellow fever vaccination. The source is a man between 18 and 29 years old who received the YFV17D yellow fever vaccine. The chain couples TRBV12-3 or TRBV12-4 to TRBJ1-4; D gene: possibly TRBD1, on 6 matching bases. The bases are TGTGCCAGCAGAACGGGCGAGGGGGCAACTAATGAAAAACTGTTTTTT. Its amino acids are CASRTGEGATNEKLFF.